Listed here are 30 T cell receptor beta chains from one sample, sequenced in a study of T cell responses to AZD1222 COVID-19 vaccine (dated by TCRdb to the early 2020s). What the time point label conveys for this sample: baseline before first vaccination. The library was obtained by the immunoSEQ multiplex PCR assay. TCRdb re-hosts the immuneACCESS table, in-frame sequences only. Its copies lack some clones; in the studies checked, an unresolved V gene accounts for under half of them, and the cause for the rest is not known. This sample is represented by approximately 70,000 clones; about nine tenths of them were singletons. About 2.7% of the sample is in the top ten clones. Sequences were derived from peripheral blood, sampled on day 0 of AZD1222 vaccination. The receptors were sampled from an adult in good health.

The chain combines TRBV5-6 with TRBJ1-2; D remains ambiguous. CDR1 is SGHDT, CDR2 YYEEEE, per germline. Trimming removed 1 base at V and 3 bases at J, with 4 bases between. CDR3 size: 12 residues. The CDR3 is CASSLSHYGYTF. The DNA of the CDR3 is TGTGCCAGCAGCTTGTCCCACTATGGCTACACCTTC.

The V and J genes are TRBV2 and TRBJ2-7; no definite D call. Between the trimmed V and J ends, which lost 3 bases and 5 bases, there was a span of 17 bases. Germline V CDR1 and CDR2: SNHLY, FYNNEI. This CDR3 region has 15 residues. The CDR3 loop reads CASSEPGLTGDEQYF. Written as DNA, the CDR3 is TGTGCCAGCAGTGAGCCCGGTCTTACGGGCGACGAGCAGTACTTC.

V is TRBV11-3 and J is TRBJ2-3; no firm D call. V was trimmed by 0 bases and J by 4 bases, leaving 2 bases between them. The CDR3 loop spans 12 amino acids. The germline CDR1 and CDR2 sequences are SGHNT and YENEEA. The CDR3 is CASSLDSDTQYF. CDR3 bases: TGTGCCAGCAGCTTAGACTCAGATACGCAGTATTTT.

The V and J genes are TRBV19 and TRBJ1-1; 8 bases agree with TRBD1. Germline CDR1 reads LNHDA; CDR2 reads SQIVND (reference sequence). The CDR3 totals 15 residues. The ends lost 2 bases at V and 1 base at J; junction bases unmatched: 3. The CDR3 DNA sequence: TGTGCCAGTAGTATATGGGGGACAGGGAACACTGAAGCTTTCTTT. It specifies CASSIWGTGNTEAFF.

The gene calls are TRBV5-4 and TRBJ2-1; D gene uncertain. Germline CDR1 reads SGHNT; CDR2 reads YYREEE (reference sequence). The germline V and J ends were trimmed by 4 bases and 6 bases, with 8 bases remaining between them. CDR3 length equals 12 residues. In nucleotides, the CDR3 is TGTGCCAGCAGCCCACACGGCAATGAGCAGTTCTTC. It specifies CASSPHGNEQFF. The full variable domain, in which reference TRBV5-4 and TRBJ2-1 provide the parts outside the CDR3, is ETGVTQSPTHLIKTRGQQVTLRCSSQSGHNTVSWYQQALGQGPQFIFQYYREEENGRGNFPPRFSGLQFPNYSSELNVNALELDDSALYLCASSPHGNEQFFGPGTRLTVL.

V and J are TRBV5-4 and TRBJ2-1; TRBD2 agrees at 12 bases. In germline, CDR1 is SGHNT, CDR2 YYREEE (reference sequence). This CDR3 spans 16 amino acids. Trimming cost V 4 bases and J 7 bases; bases outside gene matches: 9. The CDR3 is CASSPVPSGGANEQFF. CDR3 bases: TGTGCCAGCAGCCCAGTTCCTAGCGGGGGGGCAAATGAGCAGTTCTTC.

The V gene is TRBV7-2, the J gene TRBJ1-4; TRBD1 is a possible D gene (5 bases). Germline CDR1 reads SGHTA; CDR2 reads FQGNSA. This CDR3 contains 15 residues. The ends were cut back, 3 bases at V and 6 bases at J, with 14 bases in the middle. Here the CDR3 DNA reads TGTGCCAGCAGCTTTTTGGGGGTTAGTGATGAAAAACTGTTTTTT. It codes for CASSFLGVSDEKLFF.

Worth noting for this clone: The same CDR3 is also encoded by other DNA sequences in this sample. The V call is TRBV28, the J call TRBJ1-5; D gene ambiguous. Germline assignment: CDR1 MDHEN and CDR2 SYDVKM. CDR3 length: 13 residues. V lost 3 bases and J lost 2, with 5 bases in between. The DNA for the CDR3 is TGTGCCAGCAGTTTTGTGGGCAATCAGCCCCAGCATTTT. It translates to CASSFVGNQPQHF.

The chain combines TRBV11-2 with TRBJ1-2; possible D gene TRBD1, 6 bases. Germline-derived CDR1 and CDR2 are SGHAT and FQNNGV. CDR3 size: 13 residues. V was shortened by 5 bases and J by 2 bases, with 9 bases between the two germline ends. For the CDR3, the DNA is TGTGCCAGCAGCCGTCAGGGGAACTATGGCTACACCTTC. It yields the protein CASSRQGNYGYTF.

The chain has TRBV6-6 and TRBJ1-4; D unclear. V lost 7 bases, J lost 0 bases, and 12 bases lay in between. CDR3 size: 15 residues. In germline, CDR1 is MNHNY, CDR2 SVGAGI (reference sequence). This CDR3 is CASTKEGATNEKLFF. CDR3 coding DNA: TGTGCCAGCACCAAAGAGGGTGCAACTAATGAAAAACTGTTTTTT.

The gene calls are TRBV28 and TRBJ2-7; 8 bases match TRBD2. This CDR3 spans 15 amino acids. V trimming: 2 bases; J trimming: 3 bases; junction bases outside the gene matches: 6. In germline, CDR1 is MDHEN, CDR2 SYDVKM. In nucleotides, the CDR3 is TGTGCCAGCAGTTTACAAGGACTAGCCTTCTACGAGCAGTACTTC. Amino acids: CASSLQGLAFYEQYF.

CDR3 nucleotide sequence: TGCGCCAGCACGGACACGGGCACAGATACGCAGTATTTT. Translation: CASTDTGTDTQYF. V and J are TRBV5-1 and TRBJ2-3; a weak D match, TRBD1 (5 bases). CDR3 size: 13 residues. The ends were cut back, 6 bases at V and 1 base at J, with 9 bases in the middle. From germline, CDR1 is SGHRS and CDR2 YFSETQ.

This sequence joins TRBV11-1 and TRBJ2-7; D possibly uses TRBD1 or TRBD2 (5 bases each). The V end was cut by 5 bases, the J end by 4 bases, with 12 bases between. CDR3 size: 13 residues. Germline V gives CDR1 SGHAT, CDR2 FQDESV (reference sequence). The CDR3 sequence is CASSPGAGYEQYF. CDR3 in DNA: TGTGCCAGCAGCCCCGGGGCAGGGTACGAGCAGTACTTC.

The V gene is TRBV5-1, the J gene TRBJ1-6; 10 bases map to TRBD1. Germline lookup yields CDR1 SGHRS and CDR2 YFSETQ. The trim removed 0 bases at V and 13 bases at J, leaving 7 bases unmatched. There are 15 residues in the CDR3. CDR3 region: CASSLEGQGINPLHF. CDR3 nucleotide sequence: TGCGCCAGCAGCTTGGAGGGACAGGGGATAAATCCCCTCCACTTT.

This chain links TRBV18 with TRBJ1-3; D not resolved. In germline, CDR1 is KGHSH, CDR2 LQKENI. V dropped 3 bases and J dropped 7 bases, with 16 bases sitting between them. The CDR3 length is 15 residues. The CDR3 sequence: CASSPGQRRANTIYF. DNA for the CDR3: TGTGCCAGCTCACCGGGTCAGAGGAGGGCGAACACCATATATTTT.

The chain joins TRBV27 to TRBJ2-7; D gene unclear. Germline V lookup: CDR1 MNHEY, CDR2 SMNVEV (reference sequence). V lost 6 bases, J lost 3 bases, and 6 bases lay in between. The CDR3 spans 11 residues. The CDR3 reads CASRGFYEQYF. Written as DNA, the CDR3 is TGTGCCAGCAGGGGATTCTACGAGCAGTACTTC.

J is TRBJ2-1 and V is TRBV24-1; the match to TRBD2 covers 15 bases. The CDR3 loop spans 18 amino acids. CDR1 and CDR2 (germline): KGHDR, SFDVKD. Trimming took 4 bases from V and 7 from J; bases not matched to a gene: 10. CDR3 sequence: CATSDTTGLAGGLNEQFF. CDR3 DNA sequence: TGTGCCACCAGTGACACAACGGGACTAGCGGGGGGTCTGAATGAGCAGTTCTTC.

This CDR3 is CASVRDRANTEAFF. CDR3 nucleotide sequence: TGTGCCAGCGTTAGGGACAGGGCAAACACTGAAGCTTTCTTT. The chain carries TRBV11-2 and TRBJ1-1; 9 nucleotides align to TRBD1. Germline lookup yields CDR1 SGHAT and CDR2 FQNNGV. J gave up 2 bases and V 8 bases, and 6 bases lay outside the gene matches. The CDR3 is 14 residues long.

V usage is TRBV5-4 and J usage is TRBJ2-5; the D is unclear. Germline CDR1 and CDR2: SGHNT and YYREEE (reference sequence). V lost 1 base to trimming and J lost 3 bases, with 7 bases between them. The length of the CDR3 is 13 residues. The CDR3 sequence: CASSLKREETQYF. CDR3 sequence (DNA): TGTGCCAGCAGCTTGAAGAGAGAAGAGACCCAGTACTTC. Variable domain in full (rest from reference TRBV5-4 and TRBJ2-5): ETGVTQSPTHLIKTRGQQVTLRCSSQSGHNTVSWYQQALGQGPQFIFQYYREEENGRGNFPPRFSGLQFPNYSSELNVNALELDDSALYLCASSLKREETQYFGPGTRLLVL.

V and J are TRBV6-5 and TRBJ1-1; 9 bases are shared with TRBD1. The CDR3 length is 15 residues. V shed 5 bases, J shed 8 bases, and the junction held 12 bases outside the gene matches. Germline CDR1 reads MNHEY; CDR2 reads SVGAGI. The CDR3 sequence: CASSPTGQGRIEAFF. The CDR3 DNA is TGTGCCAGCAGTCCCACTGGACAGGGGAGAATAGAAGCTTTCTTT.

The V and J genes are TRBV6-5 and TRBJ1-3; 9 bases map to TRBD1. Trimming at V came to 0 bases and at J to 8 bases, leaving 2 bases not matched to a gene. Germline V gene sequence: CDR1 MNHEY, CDR2 SVGAGI. This CDR3 is built from 14 residues. CDR3 nucleotide sequence: TGTGCCAGCAGTTACTCGGGACAGGGAGACACCATATATTTT. Protein sequence: CASSYSGQGDTIYF.

For the CDR3, the DNA is TGTGCCAGCCTGTCCCTAGCGGGTGTATACGAGCAGTACTTC. Its protein is CASLSLAGVYEQYF. The rearrangement joins TRBV11-3 to TRBJ2-7, with 8 positions matching TRBD2. Germline V gene lookup returns CDR1 SGHNT and CDR2 YENEEA. Losses at the gene ends were 8 bases for V and 4 bases for J; bases not matched to a gene: 10. CDR3 length: 14 residues.

The V gene is TRBV28, the J gene TRBJ1-2; D unclear. Trimming took off 6 bases at V and 0 bases at J, with 17 bases between the two ends. This CDR3 spans 16 amino acids. Germline V gene sequence: CDR1 MDHEN, CDR2 SYDVKM. This CDR3 is CASSPPLGVANYGYTF. The DNA for the CDR3 is TGTGCCAGCAGCCCCCCCTTGGGAGTAGCTAACTATGGCTACACCTTC.

The chain couples TRBV18 to TRBJ2-3; no clear D gene. The CDR3 loop spans 13 amino acids. Trimming took 3 bases from V and 0 from J, leaving 4 bases between them. The germline CDR1 and CDR2 sequences are KGHSH and LQKENI. The CDR3 DNA reads as TGTGCCAGCTCACCGGAGAGCACAGATACGCAGTATTTT. Its protein product is CASSPESTDTQYF.

The chain is built from TRBV28 and TRBJ1-3; 8 bases line up with TRBD1. Germline V gene lookup returns CDR1 MDHEN and CDR2 SYDVKM. Trimming removed 5 bases from V and 0 bases from J; junction bases left unmatched: 3. The CDR3 runs to 15 residues. CDR3 DNA sequence: TGTGCCAGCAGTGGACAGGGAAGCTCTGGAAACACCATATATTTT. It encodes CASSGQGSSGNTIYF.

The chain has TRBV7-2 and TRBJ2-4; no clear D gene. There are 16 residues in the CDR3. V lost 1 base and J 0 bases, leaving 10 bases between the germline ends. Germline V gene sequence: CDR1 SGHTA, CDR2 FQGNSA. CDR3 region: CASSLDTRLAKNIQYF. CDR3 sequence (DNA): TGTGCCAGCAGCTTAGACACGCGACTAGCCAAAAACATTCAGTACTTC.

This clone was detected a few times. DNA for the CDR3: TGTGCCAGCAGTGAAATAGACTACGAGCAGTACTTC. Its protein product is CASSEIDYEQYF. V gene TRBV6-1 combines with J gene TRBJ2-7; D not certain. The CDR3 sequence is 12 residues long. The V end was cut by 2 bases, the J end by 3 bases, with 5 bases between. Per the germline V gene, CDR1 is MNHNS and CDR2 is SASEGT.

This clone appeared a few times. The chain carries TRBV4-2 and TRBJ2-5; D possibly corresponds to TRBD1 (5 bases). CDR1 is LGHNA, CDR2 YNFKEQ, per germline. The CDR3 is 14 amino acids. Trimming removed 0 bases at V and 5 bases at J, with 10 bases between. In nucleotides, the CDR3 is TGTGCCAGCAGCCAAGAAGTAGGGGTTGAGACCCAGTACTTC. Translation: CASSQEVGVETQYF.

The J gene is TRBJ2-5, the V gene TRBV3-1 (or the pseudogene TRBV3-2), with D possibly being TRBD2 (6 bases). The CDR3 runs to 13 residues. CDR1 is LGHDT, CDR2 YNNKEL, per germline (reference sequence). The germline V and J ends were trimmed by 1 base and 3 bases, with 6 bases remaining between them. CDR3: CASSQAGEETQYF. DNA for the CDR3: TGTGCCAGCAGCCAAGCGGGAGAAGAGACCCAGTACTTC.

The chain combines TRBV9 with TRBJ2-5; 7 bases align to TRBD1. Germline CDR1 and CDR2: SGDLS and YYNGEE. V was clipped by 4 bases and J by 5 bases; unmatched bases: 8. CDR3 length: 14 amino acids. Here the CDR3 reads CASSPNRGLETQYF. In nucleotides, the CDR3 is TGTGCCAGCAGCCCGAACAGGGGCTTGGAGACCCAGTACTTC.